This T cell receptor beta chain was sequenced during a study of multiple sclerosis patients with progressive multifocal leukoencephalopathy. Here immunoSEQ multiplex PCR was the method, and the copy in TCRdb shows in-frame clones only, minus some. This repertoire shows over 25,000 clones, about 90% found once; its top ten account for approximately 1.5%. CDR1 and CDR2 (germline): LNHDA, SQIVND (reference sequence). The CDR3 has 14 amino acids. Unmatched junction bases numbered 8, after V lost 8 bases and J lost 4 bases. Time point in this sample: about 6 months of natalizumab therapy. All PML patients were female, and all patients had earlier interferon beta.

This specimen was PBMCs, taken from a patient treated with natalizumab. The sequence was collected from a human donor with multiple sclerosis. The genes are TRBV19 and TRBJ2-3, with TRBD1 identical over 8 bases. CDR3 sequence: CASAQGARPDTQYF. The CDR3 DNA follows: TGTGCCAGTGCCCAGGGGGCTCGCCCAGATACGCAGTATTTT.